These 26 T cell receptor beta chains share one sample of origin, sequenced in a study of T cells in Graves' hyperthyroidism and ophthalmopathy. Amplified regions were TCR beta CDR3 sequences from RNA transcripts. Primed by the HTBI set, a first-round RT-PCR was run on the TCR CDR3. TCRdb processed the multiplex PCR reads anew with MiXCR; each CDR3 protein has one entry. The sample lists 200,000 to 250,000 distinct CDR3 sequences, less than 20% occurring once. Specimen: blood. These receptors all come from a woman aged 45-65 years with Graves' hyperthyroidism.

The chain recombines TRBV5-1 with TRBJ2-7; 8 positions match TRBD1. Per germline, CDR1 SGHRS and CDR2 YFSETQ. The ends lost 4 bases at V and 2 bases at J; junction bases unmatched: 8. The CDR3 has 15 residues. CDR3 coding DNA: TGCGCCAGCAGCCTCGGGACAGGCCAACCCTACGAGCAGTACTTC. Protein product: CASSLGTGQPYEQYF. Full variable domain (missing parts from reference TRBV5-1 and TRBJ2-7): KAGVTQTPRYLIKTRGQQVTLSCSPISGHRSVSWYQQTPGQGLQFLFEYFSETQRNKGNFPGRFSGRQFSNSRSEMNVSTLELGDSALYLCASSLGTGQPYEQYFGPGTRLTVT.

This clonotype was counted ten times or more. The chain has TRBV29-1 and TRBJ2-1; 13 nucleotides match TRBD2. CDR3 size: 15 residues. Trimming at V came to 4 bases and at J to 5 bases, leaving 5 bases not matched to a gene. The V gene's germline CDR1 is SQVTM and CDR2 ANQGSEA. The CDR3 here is CSVGWGTSGNNEQFF. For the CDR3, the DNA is TGCAGCGTTGGTTGGGGGACTAGCGGGAACAATGAGCAGTTCTTC.

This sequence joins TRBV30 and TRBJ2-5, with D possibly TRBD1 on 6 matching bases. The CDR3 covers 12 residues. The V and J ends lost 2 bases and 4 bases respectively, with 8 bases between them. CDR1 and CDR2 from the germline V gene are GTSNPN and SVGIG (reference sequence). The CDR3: CAWSTGRETQYF. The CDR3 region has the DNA TGTGCCTGGAGTACAGGGAGAGAGACCCAGTACTTC. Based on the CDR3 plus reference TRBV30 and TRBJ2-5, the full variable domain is SQTIHQWPATLVQPVGSPLSLECTVEGTSNPNLYWYRQAAGRGLQLLFYSVGIGQISSEVPQNLSASRPQDRQFILSSKKLLLSDSGFYLCAWSTGRETQYFGPGTRLLVL.

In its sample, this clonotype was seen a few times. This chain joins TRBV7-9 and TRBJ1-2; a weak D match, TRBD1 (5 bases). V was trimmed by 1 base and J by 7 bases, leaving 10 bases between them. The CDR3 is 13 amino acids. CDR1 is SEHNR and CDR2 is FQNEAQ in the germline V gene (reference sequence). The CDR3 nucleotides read TGTGCCAGCAGCTTAGGGACAACGGGTGGCTACACCTTC. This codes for CASSLGTTGGYTF.

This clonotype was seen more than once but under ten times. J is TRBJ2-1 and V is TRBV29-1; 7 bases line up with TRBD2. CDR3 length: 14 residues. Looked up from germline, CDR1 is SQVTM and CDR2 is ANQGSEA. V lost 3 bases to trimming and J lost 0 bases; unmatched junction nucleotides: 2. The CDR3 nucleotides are TGCAGCGTTGAGGGCGGGAGCTCCTACAATGAGCAGTTCTTC. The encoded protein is CSVEGGSSYNEQFF.

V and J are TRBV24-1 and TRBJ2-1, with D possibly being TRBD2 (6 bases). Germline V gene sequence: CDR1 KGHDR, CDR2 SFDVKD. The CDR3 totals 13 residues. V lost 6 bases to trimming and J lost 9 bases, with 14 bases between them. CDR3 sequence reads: CATSPGLAFEQFF. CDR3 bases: TGTGCCACCAGTCCCGGGCTAGCGTTTGAGCAGTTCTTC.

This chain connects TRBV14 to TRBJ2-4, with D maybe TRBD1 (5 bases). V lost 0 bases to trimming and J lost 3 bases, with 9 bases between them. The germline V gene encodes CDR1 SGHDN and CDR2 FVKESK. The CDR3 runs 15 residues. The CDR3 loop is CASSQETTVKNIQYF. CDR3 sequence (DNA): TGTGCCAGCAGCCAAGAGACGACAGTCAAAAACATTCAGTACTTC.

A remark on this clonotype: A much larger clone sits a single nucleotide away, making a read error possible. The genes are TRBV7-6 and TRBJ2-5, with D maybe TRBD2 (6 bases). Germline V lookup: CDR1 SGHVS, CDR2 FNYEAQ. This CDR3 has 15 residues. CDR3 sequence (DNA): TGTGCCAGCCGCTTATGGGCGGGGCGCCAAGAGACCCAGTACTTC. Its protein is CASRLWAGRQETQYF.

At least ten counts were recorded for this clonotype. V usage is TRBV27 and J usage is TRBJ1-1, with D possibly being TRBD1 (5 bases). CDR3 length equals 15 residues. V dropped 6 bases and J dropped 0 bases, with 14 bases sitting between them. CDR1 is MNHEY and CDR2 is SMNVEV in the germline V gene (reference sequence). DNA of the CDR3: TGTGCCAGCAGCACGCCGGGACTCCTGAACACTGAAGCTTTCTTT. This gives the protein CASSTPGLLNTEAFF.

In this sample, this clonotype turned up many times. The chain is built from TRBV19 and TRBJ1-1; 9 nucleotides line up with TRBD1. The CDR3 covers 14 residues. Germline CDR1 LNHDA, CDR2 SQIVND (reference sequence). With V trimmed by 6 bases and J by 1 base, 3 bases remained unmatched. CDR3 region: CASRQQGANTEAFF. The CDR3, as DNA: TGTGCCAGTAGGCAACAGGGGGCGAACACTGAAGCTTTCTTT.

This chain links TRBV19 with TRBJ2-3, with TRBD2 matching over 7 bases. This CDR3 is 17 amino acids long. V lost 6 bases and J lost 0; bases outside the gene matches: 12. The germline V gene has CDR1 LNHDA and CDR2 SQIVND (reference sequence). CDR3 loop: CASSNARAGSSTDTQYF. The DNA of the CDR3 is TGTGCCAGTAGCAATGCCCGAGCGGGATCGAGCACAGATACGCAGTATTTT.

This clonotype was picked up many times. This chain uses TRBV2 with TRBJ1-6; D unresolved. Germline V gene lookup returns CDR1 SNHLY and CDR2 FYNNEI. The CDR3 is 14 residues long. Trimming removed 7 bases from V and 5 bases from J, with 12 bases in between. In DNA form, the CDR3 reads TGTGCCAGCACCTCGACACGGAATAATTCACCCCTCCACTTT. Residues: CASTSTRNNSPLHF.

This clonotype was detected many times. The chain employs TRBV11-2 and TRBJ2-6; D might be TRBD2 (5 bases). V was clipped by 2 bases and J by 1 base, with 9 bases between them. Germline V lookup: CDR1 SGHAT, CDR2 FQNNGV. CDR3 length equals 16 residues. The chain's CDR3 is CASSLPRGSGANVLTF. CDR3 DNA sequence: TGTGCCAGCAGCTTACCTCGGGGTTCTGGGGCCAACGTCCTGACTTTC. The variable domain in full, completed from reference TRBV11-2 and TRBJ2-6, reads EAGVAQSPRYKIIEKRQSVAFWCNPISGHATLYWYQQILGQGPKLLIQFQNNGVVDDSQLPKDRFSAERLKGVDSTLKIQPAKLEDSAVYLCASSLPRGSGANVLTFGAGSRLTVL.

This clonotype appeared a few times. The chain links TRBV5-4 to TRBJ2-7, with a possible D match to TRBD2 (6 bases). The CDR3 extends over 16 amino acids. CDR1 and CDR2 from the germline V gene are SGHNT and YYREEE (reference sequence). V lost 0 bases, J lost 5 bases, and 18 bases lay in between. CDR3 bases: TGTGCCAGCAGCTTGGCCGGGACTTTTCCTGACCACGAGCAGTACTTC. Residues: CASSLAGTFPDHEQYF.

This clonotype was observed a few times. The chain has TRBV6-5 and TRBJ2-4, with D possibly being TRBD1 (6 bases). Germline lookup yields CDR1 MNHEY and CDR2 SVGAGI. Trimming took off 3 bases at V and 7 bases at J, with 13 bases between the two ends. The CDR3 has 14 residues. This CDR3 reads CASSYARQGNIQYF. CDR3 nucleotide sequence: TGTGCCAGCAGTTATGCCCGGCAGGGGAACATTCAGTACTTC.

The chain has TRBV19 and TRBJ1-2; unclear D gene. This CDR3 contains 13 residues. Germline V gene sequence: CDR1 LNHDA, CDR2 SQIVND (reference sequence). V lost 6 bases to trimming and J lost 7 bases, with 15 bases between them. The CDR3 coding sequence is TGTGCCAGTAGATCGGAGTCGGGATTTGGCTACACCTTC. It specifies CASRSESGFGYTF.

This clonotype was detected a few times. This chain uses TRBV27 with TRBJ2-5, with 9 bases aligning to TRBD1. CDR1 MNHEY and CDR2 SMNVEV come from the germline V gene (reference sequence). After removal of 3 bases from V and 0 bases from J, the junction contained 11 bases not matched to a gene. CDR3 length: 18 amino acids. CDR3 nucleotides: TGTGCCAGCAGTTTGTTTGGGACAGGGTTTCCGAACCAAGAGACCCAGTACTTC. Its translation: CASSLFGTGFPNQETQYF.

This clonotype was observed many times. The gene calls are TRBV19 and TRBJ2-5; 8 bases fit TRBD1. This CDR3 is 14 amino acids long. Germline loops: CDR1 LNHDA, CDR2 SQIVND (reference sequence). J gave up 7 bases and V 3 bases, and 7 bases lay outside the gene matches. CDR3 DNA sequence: TGTGCCAGTAGTATCGGCAGGGGGCCGGGGACCCAGTACTTC. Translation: CASSIGRGPGTQYF.

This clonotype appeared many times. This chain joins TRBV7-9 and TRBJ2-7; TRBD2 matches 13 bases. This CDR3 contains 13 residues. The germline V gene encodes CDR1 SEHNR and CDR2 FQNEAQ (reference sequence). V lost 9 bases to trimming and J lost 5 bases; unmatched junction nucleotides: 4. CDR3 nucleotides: TGTGCCAGTCGGACTAGCGGGAGCCACGAGCAGTACTTC. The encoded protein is CASRTSGSHEQYF.

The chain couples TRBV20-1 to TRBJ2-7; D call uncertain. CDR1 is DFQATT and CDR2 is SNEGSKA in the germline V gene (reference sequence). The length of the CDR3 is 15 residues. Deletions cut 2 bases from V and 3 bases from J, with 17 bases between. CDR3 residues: CSARSQSGNLYEQYF. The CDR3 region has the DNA TGCAGTGCTAGATCTCAAAGTGGGAACCTCTACGAGCAGTACTTC.

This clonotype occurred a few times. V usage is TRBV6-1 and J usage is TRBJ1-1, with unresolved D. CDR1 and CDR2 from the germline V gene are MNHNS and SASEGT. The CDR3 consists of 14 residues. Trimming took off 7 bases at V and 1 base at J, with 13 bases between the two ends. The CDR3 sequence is CASIVGLENTEAFF. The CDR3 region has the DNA TGTGCCAGCATTGTAGGTTTGGAGAACACTGAAGCTTTCTTT.

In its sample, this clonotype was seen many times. The CDR3 sequence is CASSPAGDRRSGELFF. CDR3 bases: TGTGCCAGCAGCCCCGCGGGAGACCGGCGTTCGGGGGAGCTGTTTTTT. The gene calls are TRBV7-2 and TRBJ2-2, with TRBD2 identical over 7 bases. CDR1 is SGHTA, CDR2 FQGNSA, per germline. The trim removed 5 bases at V and 8 bases at J, leaving 14 bases unmatched. The CDR3 is made up of 16 amino acids.

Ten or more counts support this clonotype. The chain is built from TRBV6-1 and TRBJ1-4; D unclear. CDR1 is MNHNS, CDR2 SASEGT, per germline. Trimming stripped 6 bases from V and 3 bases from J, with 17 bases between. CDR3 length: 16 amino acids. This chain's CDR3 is CASSNPPGGPNEKLFF. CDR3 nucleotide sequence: TGTGCCAGCAGCAACCCCCCGGGAGGGCCTAATGAAAAACTGTTTTTT.

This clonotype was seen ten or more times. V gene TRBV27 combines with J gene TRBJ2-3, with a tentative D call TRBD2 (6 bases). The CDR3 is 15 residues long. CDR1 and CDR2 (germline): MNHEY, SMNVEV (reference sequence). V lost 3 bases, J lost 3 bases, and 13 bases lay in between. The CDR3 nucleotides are TGTGCCAGCAGTTTCTTACGGGAGAGTACAGATACGCAGTATTTT. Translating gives CASSFLRESTDTQYF.

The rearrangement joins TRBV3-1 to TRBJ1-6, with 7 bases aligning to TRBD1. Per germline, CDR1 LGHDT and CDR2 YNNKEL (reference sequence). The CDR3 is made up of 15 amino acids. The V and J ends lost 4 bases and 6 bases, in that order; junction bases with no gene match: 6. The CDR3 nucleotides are TGTGCCAGCAGCCGGCCGGGACAGACTAATTCACCCCTCCACTTT. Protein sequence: CASSRPGQTNSPLHF.

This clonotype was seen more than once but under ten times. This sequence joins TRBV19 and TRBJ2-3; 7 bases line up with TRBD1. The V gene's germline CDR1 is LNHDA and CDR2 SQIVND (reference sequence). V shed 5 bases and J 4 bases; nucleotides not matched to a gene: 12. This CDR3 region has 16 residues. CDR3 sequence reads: CASSAGDSIRPDTQYF. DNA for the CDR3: TGTGCCAGTAGTGCAGGGGACAGCATACGACCAGATACGCAGTATTTT.